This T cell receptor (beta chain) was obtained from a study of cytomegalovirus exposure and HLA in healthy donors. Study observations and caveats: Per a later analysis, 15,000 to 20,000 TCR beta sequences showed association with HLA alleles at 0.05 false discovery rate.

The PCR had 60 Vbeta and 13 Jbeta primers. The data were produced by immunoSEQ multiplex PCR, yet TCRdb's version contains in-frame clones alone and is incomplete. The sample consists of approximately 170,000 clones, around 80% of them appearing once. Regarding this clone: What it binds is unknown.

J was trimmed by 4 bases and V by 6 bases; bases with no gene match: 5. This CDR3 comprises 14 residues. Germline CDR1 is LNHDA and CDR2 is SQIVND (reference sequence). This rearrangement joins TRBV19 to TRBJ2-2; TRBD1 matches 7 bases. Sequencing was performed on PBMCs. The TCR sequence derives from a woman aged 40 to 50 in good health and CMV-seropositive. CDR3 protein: CASRKGGITGELFF. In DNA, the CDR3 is TGTGCCAGTAGGAAAGGGGGCATCACCGGGGAGCTGTTTTTT.